The next 15 T cell receptor beta chains were all read from a single sample in a study of shared clonotypes between healthy human individuals. Terminally differentiated effector memory CD45RA+ cells were excluded by CCR7 positive selection of CD45RO-negative cells. Method: immunoSEQ multiplex PCR; TCRdb's copy keeps in-frame clones and lacks some. The sample has about 610,000 clones; 95% to 96% are singletons. The sample comprised naive CD8+ T cells sorted from blood. The receptor set was obtained from a woman younger than 45 in good health.

The chain couples TRBV28 to TRBJ1-1; D is unresolved. Deletions cut 9 bases from V and 4 bases from J, with 15 bases between. The germline V gene encodes CDR1 MDHEN and CDR2 SYDVKM. The CDR3 covers 13 residues. CDR3 residues: CASRIGSVTEAFF. The CDR3 bases are TGTGCCAGTCGAATCGGGTCGGTCACTGAAGCTTTCTTT.

The gene calls are TRBV7-2 and TRBJ2-7; 10 nucleotides match TRBD2. Per the germline V gene, CDR1 is SGHTA and CDR2 is FQGNSA. V lost 3 bases, J lost 3 bases, and 5 bases stayed unmatched. The CDR3 covers 15 residues. CDR3 sequence (DNA): TGTGCCAGCAGCTTCCCGACTAGCGGGCTCTACGAGCAGTACTTC. It yields the protein CASSFPTSGLYEQYF.

V gene TRBV19 combines with J gene TRBJ1-4; TRBD1 is a possible D gene (6 bases). Trimming removed 5 bases from V and 3 bases from J, with 19 bases in between. CDR3 length: 17 amino acids. The germline gives CDR1 LNHDA, CDR2 SQIVND (reference sequence). The CDR3, as DNA: TGTGCCAGTAGTGACGTGACGACAGGATGGTCTAATGAAAAACTGTTTTTT. Its translation is CASSDVTTGWSNEKLFF.

This clone has more than one count but fewer than ten. This chain joins TRBV30 and TRBJ1-1; no reliable D call. The V and J ends lost 0 bases and 4 bases respectively, with 9 bases between them. The germline CDR1 and CDR2 sequences are GTSNPN and SVGIG (reference sequence). The CDR3 is 13 residues long. The CDR3 region is CAWSVLLGTEAFF. In nucleotides, the CDR3 is TGTGCCTGGAGTGTCCTTCTGGGCACTGAAGCTTTCTTT.

The V call is TRBV14, the J call TRBJ1-1; D uncertain. The CDR3 is 12 amino acids. Germline V gene lookup returns CDR1 SGHDN and CDR2 FVKESK. Trimming cost V 4 bases and J 4 bases, with 7 bases left between them. This chain's CDR3 is CASSLIGTEAFF. The CDR3 DNA reads TGTGCCAGCAGCCTTATCGGCACTGAAGCTTTCTTT. The full variable domain, completed using reference TRBV14 and TRBJ1-1, is EAGVTQFPSHSVIEKGQTVTLRCDPISGHDNLYWYRRVMGKEIKFLLHFVKESKQDESGMPNNRFLAERTGGTYSTLKVQPAELEDSGVYFCASSLIGTEAFFGQGTRLTVV.

The V and J genes are TRBV29-1 and TRBJ2-5; no clear D gene. Trimming took 3 bases from V and 5 from J, leaving 13 bases between them. Germline V lookup: CDR1 SQVTM, CDR2 ANQGSEA. CDR3 length equals 13 residues. The CDR3 region has the DNA TGCAGCGTTGATCCGGGTTTGGGGGAGACCCAGTACTTC. Its protein product is CSVDPGLGETQYF.

The chain recombines TRBV5-4 with TRBJ2-7, with D perhaps TRBD1 or TRBD2 (5 bases each). The CDR3 totals 16 residues. V was trimmed by 3 bases and J by 4 bases, leaving 20 bases between them. The germline V gene encodes CDR1 SGHNT and CDR2 YYREEE (reference sequence). The CDR3 DNA follows: TGTGCCAGCAGCTCCGGGACCGTAATACCCCCTTACGAGCAGTACTTC. It yields the protein CASSSGTVIPPYEQYF.

This chain uses TRBV2 with TRBJ2-6, with D uncertain. The germline V gene encodes CDR1 SNHLY and CDR2 FYNNEI. V lost 6 bases to trimming and J lost 0 bases, with 21 bases between them. The CDR3 extends over 19 amino acids. The CDR3 nucleotides are TGTGCCAGCAGGGACCCCTCAGTGCTTGGACCCTCTGGGGCCAACGTCCTGACTTTC. This translates into CASRDPSVLGPSGANVLTF.

The chain has TRBV5-5 and TRBJ2-7; D unclear. The CDR3 runs 17 residues. Germline V gives CDR1 SGHKS, CDR2 YYEKEE (reference sequence). V was shortened by 4 bases and J by 2 bases, with 22 bases between the two germline ends. For the CDR3, the DNA is TGTGCCAGCAGCGGATGGTATGCGGACGAATTAACCTACGAGCAGTACTTC. Translated, it gives CASSGWYADELTYEQYF.

The V call is TRBV7-9, the J call TRBJ2-6; 8 positions match TRBD1. Trimming took 1 base from V and 1 from J; bases not matched to a gene: 0. Germline values: CDR1 SEHNR, CDR2 FQNEAQ (reference sequence). CDR3 size: 16 residues. The CDR3 DNA sequence: TGTGCCAGCAGCTTAGACAGGGGGTCTGGGGCCAACGTCCTGACTTTC. The encoded protein is CASSLDRGSGANVLTF.

The chain carries TRBV7-9 and TRBJ2-1, with D hard to call. Germline V lookup: CDR1 SEHNR, CDR2 FQNEAQ (reference sequence). The V end lost 6 bases, the J end lost 5 bases, and 8 bases lay between the germline ends. The CDR3 covers 12 residues. CDR3: CASSLGNNEQFF. The CDR3 DNA sequence: TGTGCCAGCAGTCTAGGGAACAATGAGCAGTTCTTC.

The chain combines TRBV28 with TRBJ2-1, with D possibly matching TRBD2 (6 bases). This CDR3 comprises 17 residues. Trimming left V 5 bases short and J 0 bases short, with 17 bases between. CDR1 and CDR2 from the germline V gene are MDHEN and SYDVKM. The DNA for the CDR3 is TGTGCCAGCAGTCAGGTTCTCGGGAGCCACTCCTACAATGAGCAGTTCTTC. Translating gives CASSQVLGSHSYNEQFF.

V usage is TRBV11-2 and J usage is TRBJ2-7; D might be TRBD2 (5 bases). The germline V and J ends were trimmed by 5 bases and 3 bases, with 14 bases remaining between them. Per germline, CDR1 SGHAT and CDR2 FQNNGV. The CDR3 sequence is 14 residues long. The CDR3 spells CASSQPGSNYEQYF. The CDR3 DNA reads as TGTGCCAGCAGCCAGCCGGGGAGTAACTACGAGCAGTACTTC.

Concerning this clone: This CDR3 is also generated by other DNA sequences in the sample. The CDR3: CASSLGLAGAYEQYF. CDR3 in DNA: TGTGCCAGCAGTTTGGGACTAGCGGGAGCCTACGAGCAGTACTTC. The V gene is TRBV27, the J gene TRBJ2-7, with 14 bases fitting TRBD2. V shed 3 bases, J shed 2 bases, and the junction held 0 bases outside the gene matches. This CDR3 region has 15 residues. CDR1 MNHEY and CDR2 SMNVEV come from the germline V gene (reference sequence).

The chain joins TRBV5-1 to TRBJ1-4; 8 bases align to TRBD1. The CDR3 is made up of 17 amino acids. The V segment lost 0 bases and the J segment 4 bases; nucleotides outside the gene matches: 8. CDR1 is SGHRS, CDR2 YFSETQ, per germline. CDR3 DNA sequence: TGCGCCAGCAGCTTGGCCCAGGGGGCCGGGGTTAATGAAAAACTGTTTTTT. It is translated as CASSLAQGAGVNEKLFF. The full variable domain, in which reference TRBV5-1 and TRBJ1-4 provide the parts outside the CDR3, is KAGVTQTPRYLIKTRGQQVTLSCSPISGHRSVSWYQQTPGQGLQFLFEYFSETQRNKGNFPGRFSGRQFSNSRSEMNVSTLELGDSALYLCASSLAQGAGVNEKLFFGSGTQLSVL.